The 25 T cell receptor beta chains given below trace back to one sample, sequenced in a study of T cells after yellow fever vaccination. TCRdb recomputed calls from the 5' RACE reads with MiXCR, one row per CDR3 protein. The sample yields more than 65,000 distinct CDR3 sequences, about 14% seen once. The source was CD8+ T cells not binding an NS4B(214-222) dextramer, sorted from PBMCs, collected approximately 20 days after the first yellow fever vaccination. Receptor source: a man aged 18 to 29 who received the YFV17D yellow fever vaccine.

V gene TRBV12-3 or TRBV12-4 combines with J gene TRBJ2-7, with D tentatively TRBD1 (5 bases). The CDR3 runs 13 residues. Trimming pared 1 base from V and 6 bases from J, leaving 10 bases between. CDR3 bases: TGTGCCAGCAGTTTAGGTCAGGGTTCCGAGCAGTACGTC. Residues: CASSLGQGSEQYV.

This sequence joins TRBV6-5 and TRBJ2-5; 7 bases line up with TRBD2. Trimming took 6 bases from V and 0 from J; bases not matched to a gene: 7. CDR1 is MNHEY and CDR2 is SVGAGI in the germline V gene. This CDR3 is built from 15 residues. The chain's CDR3 is CASRGGVKNQETQYF. CDR3 in DNA: TGTGCCAGCAGGGGGGGGGTAAAAAACCAAGAGACCCAGTACTTC.

The chain uses TRBV5-1 and TRBJ2-2; TRBD1 or TRBD2 may be the D gene (5 bases each). Germline assignment: CDR1 SGHRS and CDR2 YFSETQ. This CDR3 region has 14 residues. V was shortened by 3 bases and J by 4 bases, with 10 bases between the two germline ends. The CDR3 here is CASSSGTRTGELFF. The CDR3 DNA reads TGCGCCAGCAGCTCAGGGACCCGCACCGGGGAGCTGTTTTTT. The variable domain in full, completed from reference TRBV5-1 and TRBJ2-2, reads KAGVTQTPRYLIKTRGQQVTLSCSPISGHRSVSWYQQTPGQGLQFLFEYFSETQRNKGNFPGRFSGRQFSNSRSEMNVSTLELGDSALYLCASSSGTRTGELFFGEGSRLTVL.

The rearrangement joins TRBV5-1 to TRBJ2-7, with D possibly being TRBD1 or TRBD2 (5 bases each). Trimming pared 3 bases from V and 5 bases from J, leaving 21 bases between. The CDR3 extends over 16 amino acids. The germline CDR1 and CDR2 sequences are SGHRS and YFSETQ. The CDR3 DNA follows: TGCGCCAGCAGCTCCCCCGGGACCCATTCGACCGACGAGCAGTACGTC. Translating it yields CASSSPGTHSTDEQYV.

The gene calls are TRBV7-3 and TRBJ1-1; 7 nucleotides align to TRBD1. V lost 8 bases and J lost 1; bases outside the gene matches: 7. Germline assignment: CDR1 SGHTA and CDR2 FQGTGA. The CDR3 length is 14 residues. In nucleotides, the CDR3 is TGTGCCAGCCAGAGGGACAGTTCGAACACTGAAGCTTTCTTT. It is translated as CASQRDSSNTEAFF. Looking up the rest from reference TRBV7-3 and TRBJ1-1 gives the full variable domain: GAGVSQTPSNKVTEKGKYVELRCDPISGHTALYWYRQSLGQGPEFLIYFQGTGAADDSGLPNDRFFAVRPEGSVSTLKIQRTERGDSAVYLCASQRDSSNTEAFFGQGTRLTVV.

This chain connects TRBV5-1 to TRBJ2-5; D is uncertain. CDR3 length: 14 amino acids. With 1 base removed from V and 0 bases from J, the gap between germline ends came to 7 bases. Germline-derived CDR1 and CDR2 are SGHRS and YFSETQ. CDR3 nucleotides: TGCGCCAGCAGCTTGACGCTTCACCAAGAGACCCAGTACTTC. Translated, it gives CASSLTLHQETQYF.

This clonotype came up a few times. The J gene is TRBJ2-5, the V gene TRBV2; 7 nucleotides align to TRBD1. Per the germline V gene, CDR1 is SNHLY and CDR2 is FYNNEI. J was trimmed by 3 bases and V by 3 bases; bases with no gene match: 4. The CDR3 loop spans 14 amino acids. The CDR3 bases are TGTGCCAGCAGTGATGGGACAGCCAAAGAGACCCAGTACTTC. Its translation: CASSDGTAKETQYF.

V usage is TRBV9 and J usage is TRBJ1-1; D gene ambiguous. The CDR3 sequence is 14 residues long. V lost 5 bases and J lost 1, with 12 bases in between. Germline V gene data show CDR1 as SGDLS and CDR2 as YYNGEE. Here the CDR3 DNA reads TGTGCCAGCAGTCCCCCCCGCAAGAACACTGAAGCTTTCTTT. Protein product: CASSPPRKNTEAFF.

A few counts support this clonotype. The rearrangement links TRBV30 to TRBJ1-6; D gene ambiguous. The V gene lost 7 bases and the J gene lost 14 bases, with 12 bases spanning the gap. CDR3 size: 10 residues. From germline, CDR1 is GTSNPN and CDR2 SVGIG (reference sequence). The CDR3 nucleotides are TGTGCCTTGGACGGAGTCACCCTCCACTTT. This encodes CALDGVTLHF.

This clonotype has a handful of counts. The rearrangement uses TRBV5-1 and TRBJ2-1, with D perhaps TRBD1 (5 bases). The CDR3 contains 13 residues. V was shortened by 5 bases and J by 3 bases, with 9 bases between the two germline ends. CDR1 and CDR2 (germline): SGHRS, YFSETQ. The DNA of the CDR3 is TGCGCCAGCAGGGATCAGGGCTACAATGAGCAGTTCTTC. It is translated as CASRDQGYNEQFF.

This clonotype was recorded a few times. J is TRBJ1-1 and V is TRBV9; no clear D. The CDR3 is 14 amino acids. Per the germline V gene, CDR1 is SGDLS and CDR2 is YYNGEE. The ends were cut back, 0 bases at V and 10 bases at J, with 16 bases in the middle. The CDR3 DNA reads as TGTGCCAGCAGCGTAGAGAGTAGCGGAGGTGGAGCTTTCTTT. This encodes CASSVESSGGGAFF. Looking up the rest from reference TRBV9 and TRBJ1-1 gives the full variable domain: DSGVTQTPKHLITATGQRVTLRCSPRSGDLSVYWYQQSLDQGLQFLIQYYNGEERAKGNILERFSAQQFPDLHSELNLSSLELGDSALYFCASSVESSGGGAFFGQGTRLTVV.

This clonotype was observed a handful of times. V is TRBV27 and J is TRBJ2-5, with 13 bases aligning to TRBD2. The V gene's germline CDR1 is MNHEY and CDR2 SMNVEV (reference sequence). This CDR3 has 18 amino acids. Losses at the gene ends were 5 bases for V and 5 bases for J; bases not matched to a gene: 14. This CDR3 reads CASSRLAGGPGGAETQYF. CDR3 DNA sequence: TGTGCCAGCAGTAGACTAGCGGGGGGTCCGGGGGGAGCGGAGACCCAGTACTTC.

This clonotype was counted ten times or more. This rearrangement joins TRBV4-3 to TRBJ2-4, with TRBD2 identical over 11 bases. CDR3 length: 19 amino acids. Germline CDR1 and CDR2: LGHNA and YSLEER. The ends lost 0 bases at V and 0 bases at J; junction bases unmatched: 7. CDR3 protein: CASSQDEASGGLAKNIQYF. CDR3 sequence (DNA): TGCGCCAGCAGCCAAGACGAGGCTAGCGGGGGGCTAGCCAAAAACATTCAGTACTTC.

This clonotype showed up just a few times. The chain is built from TRBV20-1 and TRBJ1-2; the D is unclear. There are 14 residues in the CDR3. The ends were cut back, 4 bases at V and 4 bases at J, with 16 bases in the middle. Germline CDR1 is DFQATT and CDR2 is SNEGSKA (reference sequence). CDR3 in DNA: TGCAGTGCTACTCTCCCTTTCGGAGGCTATGGCTACACCTTC. It translates to CSATLPFGGYGYTF.

This rearrangement joins TRBV5-1 to TRBJ2-3; possible D gene TRBD2, 6 bases. The CDR3 is 15 residues long. The germline V gene encodes CDR1 SGHRS and CDR2 YFSETQ. V dropped 2 bases and J dropped 2 bases, with 12 bases sitting between them. CDR3 in DNA: TGCGCCAGCAGCTTCGGGACTGGAAACACAGATACGCAGTATTTT. It translates to CASSFGTGNTDTQYF.

The chain has TRBV27 and TRBJ2-1; D unclear. Trimming left V 5 bases short and J 0 bases short, with 8 bases between. Germline CDR1 MNHEY, CDR2 SMNVEV (reference sequence). This CDR3 region has 14 residues. The CDR3 reads CASSRTGSYNEQFF. Written as DNA, the CDR3 is TGTGCCAGCAGTCGGACCGGCTCCTACAATGAGCAGTTCTTC.

This clonotype was seen a few times. The V gene is TRBV29-1, the J gene TRBJ2-4, with 7 bases matching TRBD2. CDR3 length equals 12 residues. Trimming removed 7 bases from V and 13 bases from J; junction bases left unmatched: 13. Germline lookup yields CDR1 SQVTM and CDR2 ANQGSEA. The CDR3 sequence: CSGGDGERGQYF. DNA for the CDR3: TGCAGCGGGGGTGACGGGGAGCGGGGCCAGTACTTC.

In this sample, this clonotype turned up a few times. The rearrangement uses TRBV11-2 and TRBJ1-1, with D unclear. This CDR3 spans 13 amino acids. The germline V gene encodes CDR1 SGHAT and CDR2 FQNNGV. V was shortened by 7 bases and J by 4 bases, with 13 bases between the two germline ends. CDR3 nucleotides: TGTGCCAGCAAATCCGACCTCCTCACTGAAGCTTTCTTT. This gives the protein CASKSDLLTEAFF.

Only a few counts were recorded for this clonotype. This CDR3 reads CASSHSLGDGSYEQYF. CDR3 DNA sequence: TGCGCCAGCAGCCACAGTCTCGGGGACGGCTCCTACGAGCAGTACTTC. This chain uses TRBV4-1 with TRBJ2-7; possibly TRBD1 or TRBD2 for D (5 bases each). The CDR3 contains 16 residues. V lost 3 bases and J 0 bases, leaving 15 bases between the germline ends. Germline V gene lookup returns CDR1 MGHRA and CDR2 YSYEKL.

The J gene is TRBJ2-1, the V gene TRBV7-9; tentative D call: TRBD2 (6 bases). The germline V and J ends were trimmed by 6 bases and 8 bases, with 11 bases remaining between them. The CDR3 totals 12 residues. The germline gives CDR1 SEHNR, CDR2 FQNEAQ (reference sequence). The CDR3 sequence: CASRTSLHEQFF. The CDR3 coding sequence is TGTGCCAGCAGGACTAGTCTCCATGAGCAGTTCTTC.

The CDR3 coding sequence is TGTGCCTGGATGAAGGTTGAAGCTTTCTTT. The encoded protein is CAWMKVEAFF. J is TRBJ1-1 and V is TRBV30; D is unresolved. V lost 4 bases and J 7 bases, leaving 7 bases between the germline ends. CDR3 length equals 10 residues. Germline-derived CDR1 and CDR2 are GTSNPN and SVGIG (reference sequence).

In this sample, this clonotype turned up a few times. This chain joins TRBV5-5 and TRBJ2-7; D perhaps matches TRBD1 (5 bases). Per germline, CDR1 SGHKS and CDR2 YYEKEE (reference sequence). The V end lost 2 bases, the J end lost 6 bases, and 12 bases lay between the germline ends. This CDR3 is 13 amino acids long. CDR3 region: CASSLGDYGEQYV. DNA of the CDR3: TGTGCCAGCAGCTTAGGGGATTACGGCGAGCAGTACGTC.

This clonotype is labeled medium-sized (0.01 to 0.1%). This chain uses TRBV5-1 with TRBJ1-2; D gene unclear. CDR1 and CDR2 (germline): SGHRS, YFSETQ. The CDR3 contains 11 residues. V lost 0 bases and J lost 12, with 9 bases in between. CDR3 region: CASSLGSLHTF. The CDR3 DNA follows: TGCGCCAGCAGCTTGGGCAGCCTACACACCTTC.

The chain combines TRBV12-3 or TRBV12-4 with TRBJ1-4; D might be TRBD1 (6 bases). V lost 6 bases to trimming and J lost 7 bases, with 15 bases between them. This CDR3 comprises 14 residues. Here the CDR3 DNA reads TGTGCCAGCAGGCTCAGGGGCGGAGGTGAAAAACTGTTTTTT. Its translation is CASRLRGGGEKLFF.

This sequence joins TRBV20-1 and TRBJ2-3; the D gene is possibly TRBD1 (6 bases). Trimming removed 6 bases from V and 4 bases from J, with 20 bases in between. The CDR3 has 15 residues. Germline CDR1 reads DFQATT; CDR2 reads SNEGSKA (reference sequence). The CDR3 sequence: CSAQRTANAPDTQYF. The DNA for the CDR3 is TGCAGTGCCCAGAGGACAGCGAACGCGCCAGATACGCAGTATTTT.